This T cell receptor beta chain was observed in a study of vaccination and CD4 T cells after COVID-19. Study in general: The cells were exposed to overlapping spike peptides originating from SARS-CoV-2, HCoV-NL63, HCoV-OC43 and HCoV-229E for stimulation. In the control cultures, a CEFX pool, an HIV-1 Nef pool, or no peptide was supplied.

The count of this clonotype is one. No antigen is known for it. The Oncomine TCR Beta short-read assay sequenced DNA from cultured CD4+ T cells. It was cultured CD4+ T cells from which genomic DNA was extracted. TCRdb called the PCR reads again in MiXCR, with one record for every CDR3 protein. The sample lists about 18,000 distinct CDR3 sequences, 70% to 80% occurring once. As to treatment: roughly 10-day PBMC culture with coronavirus spike peptide pools or control peptides (ViraFEST assay). Antigen-specific T cells were expanded with peptide pools by ViraFEST, and TCRs were then sequenced. There are 15 residues in the CDR3. Germline loops: CDR1 SGHAT, CDR2 FQNNGV. With 4 bases removed from V and 0 bases from J, the gap between germline ends came to 12 bases.

The sequenced sample was CD4+ T cells from blood, cultured in vitro. The sequence was obtained from a human donor who had recovered from COVID-19. This chain uses TRBV11-2 with TRBJ1-1; D call uncertain. Here the CDR3 reads CASSSGARVNTEAFF. DNA for the CDR3: TGTGCCAGCAGCTCAGGCGCTCGGGTGAACACTGAAGCTTTCTTT.